These 19 T cell receptor beta chains originate from one sample sequenced in a study of T cell changes during pregnancy in multiple sclerosis. The table came from immunoSEQ multiplex PCR; TCRdb's copy has only in-frame clones and leaves some out. This sample has about 64,000 clones, with over 85% found just once. The specimen comprised peripheral blood, sampled in the second trimester of pregnancy. The receptors come from a female donor with multiple sclerosis, enrolled in a pregnancy study.

V gene TRBV5-4 combines with J gene TRBJ2-7, with 8 bases fitting TRBD1. The CDR3 loop spans 15 amino acids. J lost 3 bases, V lost 3 bases, and 8 bases had no gene match. CDR1 is SGHNT, CDR2 YYREEE, per germline (reference sequence). The CDR3 DNA reads TGTGCCAGCAGCTCCCCAACCGGGACAGGCTACGAGCAGTACTTC. It encodes CASSSPTGTGYEQYF.

The rearrangement links TRBV11-2 to TRBJ2-5; 11 bases are a match to TRBD2. The V and J ends lost 5 bases and 14 bases, in that order; junction bases with no gene match: 10. This CDR3 has 13 amino acids. CDR1 is SGHAT and CDR2 is FQNNGV in the germline V gene. CDR3 sequence: CASSPSTSGITYF. The CDR3 coding sequence is TGTGCCAGCAGCCCGTCGACTAGCGGGATAACTTACTTC.

The CDR3 DNA reads as TGCGCCAGCAGCTCTACCGGGACTAGAACCTCCGAGCAGTACTTC. Translating it yields CASSSTGTRTSEQYF. The chain links TRBV5-1 to TRBJ2-5; TRBD2 matches at 8 bases. TRBJ2-7 matches the DNA end more closely, so the J call is doubtful. The CDR3 covers 15 residues. Germline CDR1 SGHRS, CDR2 YFSETQ.

The V call is TRBV10-2, the J call TRBJ2-6, with 8 bases identical to TRBD1. There are 14 residues in the CDR3. V lost 10 bases to trimming and J lost 4 bases; unmatched junction nucleotides: 6. In germline, CDR1 is WSHSY, CDR2 SAAADI. CDR3 amino acids: CAICQGAGANVLTF. For the CDR3, the DNA is TGCGCCATCTGCCAGGGGGCGGGGGCCAACGTCCTGACTTTC.

The chain couples TRBV11-3 to TRBJ2-7; 8 nucleotides agree with TRBD1. This CDR3 is built from 15 residues. Germline CDR1 reads SGHNT; CDR2 reads YENEEA. The junction had 6 bases not matched to a gene; V was cut back by 5 bases and J by 0 bases. CDR3 residues: CASSHRTGSSYEQYF. The DNA of the CDR3 is TGTGCCAGCAGCCACCGGACAGGGAGCTCCTACGAGCAGTACTTC. Based on the CDR3 plus reference TRBV11-3 and TRBJ2-7, the full variable domain is EAGVVQSPRYKIIEKKQPVAFWCNPISGHNTLYWYLQNLGQGPELLIRYENEEAVDDSQLPKDRFSAERLKGVDSTLKIQPAELGDSAVYLCASSHRTGSSYEQYFGPGTRLTVT.

This chain links TRBV29-1 with TRBJ2-7, with 9 bases identical to TRBD2. Germline V gene lookup returns CDR1 SQVTM and CDR2 ANQGSEA. This CDR3 contains 13 residues. The V gene end was trimmed by 4 bases and the J gene end by 2 bases; junction bases not matched to a gene: 3. CDR3 loop: CSVGLAGPYEQYF. In DNA, the CDR3 is TGCAGCGTTGGTCTAGCGGGACCCTACGAGCAGTACTTC.

The CDR3 sequence: CASSLDRGSGYTF. The CDR3 DNA sequence: TGTGCCAGCAGTCTAGACAGGGGGTCTGGCTACACCTTC. This sequence joins TRBV27 and TRBJ1-2; the match to TRBD1 covers 9 bases. V shed 5 bases and J 7 bases; nucleotides not matched to a gene: 5. This CDR3 has 13 residues. Germline loops: CDR1 MNHEY, CDR2 SMNVEV (reference sequence).

The rearrangement links TRBV4-1 to TRBJ1-2; 10 nucleotides match TRBD1. V was clipped by 3 bases and J by 3 bases; unmatched bases: 4. The length of the CDR3 is 15 residues. The germline V gene encodes CDR1 MGHRA and CDR2 YSYEKL. CDR3 loop: CASSHVGQGDYGYTF. The DNA for the CDR3 is TGCGCCAGCAGCCACGTCGGACAGGGGGACTATGGCTACACCTTC.

The V and J genes are TRBV11-2 and TRBJ2-2; TRBD1 aligns across 9 bases. The CDR3 covers 16 residues. Germline lookup yields CDR1 SGHAT and CDR2 FQNNGV. Unmatched junction bases numbered 11, after V lost 5 bases and J lost 7 bases. CDR3: CASSRTGQGIGGELFF. In nucleotides, the CDR3 is TGTGCCAGCAGCCGCACGGGACAGGGAATAGGCGGGGAGCTGTTTTTT.

This chain connects TRBV7-9 to TRBJ1-4; 9 bases are a match to TRBD1. From germline, CDR1 is SEHNR and CDR2 FQNEAQ (reference sequence). The J segment lost 8 bases and the V segment lost 5 bases, leaving 9 bases of the junction unmatched. The CDR3 covers 15 residues. The CDR3 DNA sequence: TGTGCCAGCAGCGCCACAGGGGGCCTCGGGGAAAAACTGTTTTTT. This encodes CASSATGGLGEKLFF. Complete variable domain (other parts from reference TRBV7-9 and TRBJ1-4): DTGVSQNPRHKITKRGQNVTFRCDPISEHNRLYWYRQTLGQGPEFLTYFQNEAQLEKSRLLSDRFSAERPKGSFSTLEIQRTEQGDSAMYLCASSATGGLGEKLFFGSGTQLSVL.

The J gene is TRBJ2-2, the V gene TRBV2; perhaps TRBD1 as D (6 bases). There are 15 residues in the CDR3. Germline V gene lookup returns CDR1 SNHLY and CDR2 FYNNEI. Trimming removed 3 bases from V and 5 bases from J, with 13 bases in between. This CDR3 reads CASSERLGGTGELFF. CDR3 in DNA: TGTGCCAGCAGTGAGAGGTTAGGGGGAACCGGGGAGCTGTTTTTT.

In its sample, this clone was seen once. The chain joins TRBV5-1 to TRBJ1-2, with 9 nucleotides matching TRBD1. Germline-derived CDR1 and CDR2 are SGHRS and YFSETQ. Germline trimming cut 3 bases from V and 6 bases from J; bases unmatched to any gene: 3. The CDR3 has 13 amino acids. CDR3 in DNA: TGCGCCAGCAGCTCAGGACAGGGGAATGGCTACACCTTC. Amino acids: CASSSGQGNGYTF.

The chain uses TRBV5-6 and TRBJ1-2; D is ambiguous. V lost 0 bases and J 2 bases, leaving 8 bases between the germline ends. The CDR3 covers 14 residues. Per the germline V gene, CDR1 is SGHDT and CDR2 is YYEEEE. Here the CDR3 DNA reads TGTGCCAGCAGCTTGGTGCGGCCAAACTATGGCTACACCTTC. Its translation is CASSLVRPNYGYTF.

The chain has TRBV27 and TRBJ2-3; 7 bases align to TRBD1. Losses at the gene ends were 8 bases for V and 2 bases for J; bases not matched to a gene: 7. CDR3 length: 14 residues. Germline lookup yields CDR1 MNHEY and CDR2 SMNVEV (reference sequence). In DNA form, the CDR3 reads TGTGCCAGCGGAAGGGACAGCTACACAGATACGCAGTATTTT. This sequence encodes CASGRDSYTDTQYF.

The chain recombines TRBV5-4 with TRBJ1-1; D is possibly TRBD1 (6 bases). V dropped 4 bases and J dropped 1 base, with 14 bases sitting between them. There are 15 residues in the CDR3. Germline loops: CDR1 SGHNT, CDR2 YYREEE (reference sequence). CDR3 nucleotides: TGTGCCAGCAGCCCCCCCAGGGGACAGAACACTGAAGCTTTCTTT. It yields the protein CASSPPRGQNTEAFF.

The chain joins TRBV6-1 to TRBJ1-2; D may be TRBD1 (6 bases). V lost 7 bases, J lost 6 bases, and 18 bases lay in between. CDR3 length equals 14 residues. Looked up from germline, CDR1 is MNHNS and CDR2 is SASEGT. This CDR3 reads CASIQSAGADGYTF. The DNA of the CDR3 is TGTGCCAGCATCCAATCCGCGGGGGCGGATGGCTACACCTTC.

The J gene is TRBJ1-2, the V gene TRBV27; 8 nucleotides align to TRBD1. Looked up from germline, CDR1 is MNHEY and CDR2 is SMNVEV (reference sequence). V dropped 8 bases and J dropped 3; count of bases not matched to a gene: 2. CDR3 size: 12 residues. The CDR3 spells CASRQGHYGYTF. The CDR3 nucleotides read TGTGCCAGCCGACAGGGGCACTATGGCTACACCTTC.

The gene calls are TRBV6-5 and TRBJ2-7, with TRBD2 identical over 7 bases. Per the germline V gene, CDR1 is MNHEY and CDR2 is SVGAGI. The CDR3 spans 16 residues. J lost 5 bases, V lost 4 bases, and 14 bases had no gene match. The CDR3 spells CASSSQSSGVRNEQYF. For the CDR3, the DNA is TGTGCCAGCAGTTCCCAATCTAGCGGAGTCAGAAACGAGCAGTACTTC.

The genes are TRBV19 and TRBJ1-1; D unresolved. Per germline, CDR1 LNHDA and CDR2 SQIVND (reference sequence). Trimming shortened V by 7 bases and J by 5 bases, and 8 bases separated the two germline ends. The CDR3 runs 11 residues. The CDR3 is CASTTGTEAFF. CDR3 nucleotides: TGTGCCAGTACGACGGGGACTGAAGCTTTCTTT.